The TCR beta chain described here comes from a study of blood T cell repertoires in COVID-19. Turning to the study itself: T cells, B-cell-depleted T cells, or PBMCs supplied cDNA or gDNA.

The V gene end was trimmed by 3 bases and the J gene end by 5 bases; junction bases not matched to a gene: 9. CDR3 length: 15 amino acids. CDR1 is SGHKS and CDR2 is YYEKEE in the germline V gene (reference sequence). Produced via immunoSEQ multiplex PCR; TCRdb's table is partial and in-frame only. The data show 65,000 or so clones, more than 75% seen once. The source is a woman between 65 and 79 years old with acute or convalescent COVID-19. The chain is built from TRBV5-5 and TRBJ2-3; 7 nucleotides agree with TRBD1. Source material: peripheral blood. CDR3 protein: CASSSPTGVIDTQYF. In DNA, the CDR3 is TGTGCCAGCAGCTCCCCTACAGGGGTGATAGATACGCAGTATTTT.